The 26 T cell receptor beta chains in this list originate from one sample, sequenced in a study of early T cells in non-severe SARS-CoV-2 infection. TCRdb fed the 5' RACE reads into MiXCR, producing one record per CDR3 protein. The data show about 59,000 distinct CDR3 sequences, approximately 13% seen once. Here the sequenced sample was whole blood, taken at baseline. The receptors stem from an adult who was a healthcare worker with PCR-confirmed SARS-CoV-2 infection or an uninfected control (not recorded which).

This chain uses TRBV27 with TRBJ2-3; 8 bases are a match to TRBD2. Unmatched junction bases numbered 13, after V lost 3 bases and J lost 5 bases. From germline, CDR1 is MNHEY and CDR2 SMNVEV (reference sequence). There are 17 residues in the CDR3. The CDR3 region has the DNA TGTGCCAGCAGTTTCTCCCAAAATGACCTAGCGGGAGATACGCAGTATTTT. This sequence encodes CASSFSQNDLAGDTQYF.

This clonotype has a handful of counts. The chain links TRBV20-1 to TRBJ2-7, with D possibly called TRBD1 or TRBD2 (6 bases each). The ends were cut back, 3 bases at V and 6 bases at J, with 12 bases in the middle. CDR3 length: 12 amino acids. Germline loops: CDR1 DFQATT, CDR2 SNEGSKA (reference sequence). In DNA form, the CDR3 reads TGCAGTGCTAGTTCGGGGGCGTCCGAGCAGTACTTC. Protein product: CSASSGASEQYF.

This sequence joins TRBV6-5 and TRBJ2-1; D ambiguous. The V and J ends lost 3 bases and 0 bases respectively, with 9 bases between them. Per germline, CDR1 MNHEY and CDR2 SVGAGI. The CDR3 length is 15 residues. This chain's CDR3 is CASSYATSSYNEQFF. CDR3 in DNA: TGTGCCAGCAGTTATGCGACAAGCTCCTACAATGAGCAGTTCTTC.

This clonotype was observed a handful of times. The chain uses TRBV4-3 and TRBJ2-5; TRBD2 matches at 7 bases. Germline assignment: CDR1 LGHNA and CDR2 YSLEER. J gave up 2 bases and V 0 bases, and 6 bases lay outside the gene matches. The length of the CDR3 is 16 residues. For the CDR3, the DNA is TGCGCCAGCAGCCAAGATTCGGCGGGGGTACAAGAGACCCAGTACTTC. Protein sequence: CASSQDSAGVQETQYF.

V and J are TRBV19 and TRBJ2-1; D may correspond to TRBD1 or TRBD2 (5 bases each). The CDR3 is made up of 14 amino acids. Germline values: CDR1 LNHDA, CDR2 SQIVND (reference sequence). With 3 bases removed from V and 7 bases from J, the gap between germline ends came to 13 bases. The chain's CDR3 is CASSIGASGNEQFF. In nucleotides, the CDR3 is TGTGCCAGTAGTATCGGGGCTTCGGGTAATGAGCAGTTCTTC.

This clonotype was counted once. The chain joins TRBV7-9 to TRBJ2-5, with 7 bases matching TRBD1. Looked up from germline, CDR1 is SEHNR and CDR2 is FQNEAQ (reference sequence). The CDR3 has 16 residues. V lost 4 bases, J lost 2 bases, and 10 bases stayed unmatched. CDR3 sequence (DNA): TGTGCCAGCAGCTCGACTCAGACGGGACAGCAAGAGACCCAGTACTTC. This encodes CASSSTQTGQQETQYF. The full variable domain, rest sourced from reference TRBV7-9 and TRBJ2-5, is DTGVSQNPRHKITKRGQNVTFRCDPISEHNRLYWYRQTLGQGPEFLTYFQNEAQLEKSRLLSDRFSAERPKGSFSTLEIQRTEQGDSAMYLCASSSTQTGQQETQYFGPGTRLLVL.

V and J are TRBV24-1 and TRBJ1-2; 7 bases fit TRBD1. The CDR3 extends over 15 amino acids. The junction had 7 bases not matched to a gene; V was cut back by 1 base and J by 6 bases. CDR1 KGHDR and CDR2 SFDVKD come from the germline V gene. As DNA, the CDR3 is TGTGCCACCAGTGATTTTCGACAGGGAGGGCATGGCTACACCTTC. It translates to CATSDFRQGGHGYTF.

Only a few counts were recorded for this clonotype. V usage is TRBV3-1 and J usage is TRBJ2-1; unclear D gene. The CDR3 runs to 15 residues. Trimming pared 1 base from V and 6 bases from J, leaving 13 bases between. Germline values: CDR1 LGHDT, CDR2 YNNKEL (reference sequence). The CDR3 protein is CASSQGLHFGNEQFF. The DNA for the CDR3 is TGTGCCAGCAGCCAAGGGTTGCATTTCGGCAATGAGCAGTTCTTC.

The table lists this clonotype with many counts. This rearrangement joins TRBV20-1 to TRBJ2-3, with a weak D call TRBD2 (6 bases). The V and J ends lost 6 bases and 1 base respectively, with 17 bases between them. The length of the CDR3 is 15 residues. CDR1 DFQATT and CDR2 SNEGSKA come from the germline V gene (reference sequence). In DNA form, the CDR3 reads TGCAGTGCGCTTACACCTAGCGAACGCACAGATACGCAGTATTTT. It encodes CSALTPSERTDTQYF.

This clonotype occurred a few times. V is TRBV11-2 and J is TRBJ2-1, with 12 bases lining up with TRBD2. This CDR3 region has 20 residues. Germline CDR1 reads SGHAT; CDR2 reads FQNNGV. Trimming took 3 bases from V and 0 from J; bases not matched to a gene: 12. This CDR3 reads CASSFLGPGLAGYSYNEQFF. The CDR3 DNA sequence: TGTGCCAGCAGCTTCCTAGGCCCCGGACTAGCGGGGTACTCCTACAATGAGCAGTTCTTC. Using reference TRBV11-2 and TRBJ2-1 for the parts outside the CDR3, the full variable domain is EAGVAQSPRYKIIEKRQSVAFWCNPISGHATLYWYQQILGQGPKLLIQFQNNGVVDDSQLPKDRFSAERLKGVDSTLKIQPAKLEDSAVYLCASSFLGPGLAGYSYNEQFFGPGTRLTVL.

CDR3 sequence reads: CASSPRDGGTSTEQFF. CDR3 in DNA: TGTGCCAGCTCACCACGTGATGGCGGGACTAGTACTGAGCAGTTCTTC. This chain links TRBV18 with TRBJ2-1, with 8 bases that match TRBD2. There are 16 residues in the CDR3. Trimming cost V 1 base and J 9 bases; bases outside gene matches: 11. Germline V gene sequence: CDR1 KGHSH, CDR2 LQKENI.

DNA of the CDR3: TGTGCCAGTAGTATTCGCTTGGGGAGCAATGAGCAGTTCTTC. It specifies CASSIRLGSNEQFF. The chain joins TRBV19 to TRBJ2-1; tentative D call: TRBD2 (5 bases). The germline CDR1 and CDR2 sequences are LNHDA and SQIVND (reference sequence). CDR3 length: 14 amino acids. The V gene lost 3 bases and the J gene lost 6 bases, with 12 bases spanning the gap.

V and J are TRBV2 and TRBJ1-1, with D possibly matching TRBD1 (5 bases). Germline assignment: CDR1 SNHLY and CDR2 FYNNEI. The CDR3 extends over 13 amino acids. The V gene lost 6 bases and the J gene lost 4 bases, with 12 bases spanning the gap. For the CDR3, the DNA is TGTGCCAGCAGGCCCGCCAGGGCCACTGAAGCTTTCTTT. Encoded protein: CASRPARATEAFF.

J is TRBJ1-1 and V is TRBV18, with TRBD1 matching 10 bases. This CDR3 is 16 amino acids long. Germline lookup yields CDR1 KGHSH and CDR2 LQKENI. V lost 3 bases and J lost 3; bases outside the gene matches: 7. In DNA form, the CDR3 reads TGTGCCAGCTCACCGGGACAGGGGTGGCGAGACACTGAAGCTTTCTTT. Protein product: CASSPGQGWRDTEAFF.

Concerning this clonotype itself: The junction shows a germline mismatch at one end, possibly a read error. The chain combines TRBV7-9 with TRBJ2-7; D unclear. This CDR3 is 13 amino acids long. Germline loops: CDR1 SEHNR, CDR2 FQNEAQ (reference sequence). DNA of the CDR3: TGTGTCAGCAGCCCGAGCGAGAACTACGAGCAGTACTTC. Its protein is CVSSPSENYEQYF.

This chain connects TRBV5-4 to TRBJ1-5; D unresolved. The CDR3 totals 13 residues. The ends were cut back, 0 bases at V and 4 bases at J, with 5 bases in the middle. Germline CDR1 and CDR2: SGHNT and YYREEE (reference sequence). The CDR3 DNA is TGTGCCAGCAGCTTGGCCTTAAATCAGCCCCAGCATTTT. It yields the protein CASSLALNQPQHF.

This clonotype was detected a few times. The V call is TRBV11-2, the J call TRBJ2-3, with TRBD1 as a possible D gene (5 bases). The germline V gene has CDR1 SGHAT and CDR2 FQNNGV. The CDR3 spans 16 residues. The V end was cut by 2 bases, the J end by 4 bases, with 16 bases between. CDR3 residues: CASSLPAGSGPDTQYF. CDR3 sequence (DNA): TGTGCCAGCAGCTTACCGGCAGGGTCGGGCCCAGATACGCAGTATTTT.

This clonotype was counted a few times. The chain has TRBV9 and TRBJ2-7; TRBD1 matches at 7 bases. Germline V gene data show CDR1 as SGDLS and CDR2 as YYNGEE. The ends lost 0 bases at V and 3 bases at J; junction bases unmatched: 9. This CDR3 region has 16 residues. The CDR3 coding sequence is TGTGCCAGCAGCGTAGGGGGCACAGGGGAGATCTACGAGCAGTACTTC. Its protein product is CASSVGGTGEIYEQYF.

This clonotype appeared many times. The chain couples TRBV5-5 to TRBJ2-1; possibly TRBD1 for D (5 bases). This CDR3 comprises 15 residues. The ends were cut back, 0 bases at V and 0 bases at J, with 7 bases in the middle. CDR1 and CDR2 from the germline V gene are SGHKS and YYEKEE (reference sequence). The CDR3 region is CASSLGQSSYNEQFF. CDR3 in DNA: TGTGCCAGCAGCTTGGGACAGAGCTCCTACAATGAGCAGTTCTTC.

This chain joins TRBV20-1 and TRBJ1-2; D not certain. The CDR3 is 13 amino acids. Trimming shortened V by 0 bases and J by 6 bases, and 11 bases separated the two germline ends. Per germline, CDR1 DFQATT and CDR2 SNEGSKA (reference sequence). The CDR3 region has the DNA TGCAGTGCTAGAGAGCAACAGATGGATGGCTACACCTTC. Translation gives CSAREQQMDGYTF.

This clonotype is judged medium-sized. This sequence joins TRBV5-1 and TRBJ1-2; the D is unclear. The CDR3 runs 13 residues. Trimming removed 4 bases from V and 3 bases from J, with 10 bases in between. The germline V gene encodes CDR1 SGHRS and CDR2 YFSETQ. The CDR3 sequence is CASSPDGDYGYTF. CDR3 nucleotides: TGCGCCAGCAGCCCAGACGGAGACTATGGCTACACCTTC.

The rearrangement joins TRBV4-2 to TRBJ2-3; 8 positions agree with TRBD2. Germline V gives CDR1 LGHNA, CDR2 YNFKEQ. CDR3 size: 16 residues. J was trimmed by 0 bases and V by 0 bases; bases with no gene match: 2. CDR3 region: CASSQELAASTDTQYF. DNA for the CDR3: TGTGCCAGCAGCCAAGAACTAGCGGCTAGCACAGATACGCAGTATTTT.

This chain connects TRBV7-9 to TRBJ2-1; D gene unclear. With 2 bases removed from V and 4 bases from J, the gap between germline ends came to 6 bases. The CDR3 is 13 residues long. Germline CDR1 and CDR2: SEHNR and FQNEAQ (reference sequence). The CDR3 DNA is TGTGCCAGCAGCTTATCAGAGTACAATGAGCAGTTCTTC. This gives the protein CASSLSEYNEQFF.

V gene TRBV20-1 combines with J gene TRBJ2-5; D possibly corresponds to TRBD2 (5 bases). This CDR3 contains 11 residues. Germline V CDR1 and CDR2: DFQATT, SNEGSKA (reference sequence). V lost 5 bases and J lost 4, with 8 bases in between. The CDR3 loop reads CSAPSGETQYF. CDR3 DNA sequence: TGCAGTGCTCCCAGCGGAGAGACCCAGTACTTC.

At least ten counts were recorded for this clonotype. This chain connects TRBV28 to TRBJ1-5; D is unresolved. CDR1 is MDHEN and CDR2 is SYDVKM in the germline V gene. CDR3 length equals 13 residues. The V end lost 1 base, the J end lost 2 bases, and 3 bases lay between the germline ends. The CDR3 reads CASSLLGNQPQHF. CDR3 in DNA: TGTGCCAGCAGTTTATTAGGCAATCAGCCCCAGCATTTT.

The chain couples TRBV2 to TRBJ1-6, with TRBD1 identical over 7 bases. The CDR3 spans 14 residues. The trim removed 4 bases at V and 5 bases at J, leaving 2 bases unmatched. Germline CDR1 SNHLY, CDR2 FYNNEI. CDR3 in amino acids: CASSVGTDNSPLHF. The CDR3 DNA sequence: TGTGCCAGCAGTGTCGGGACAGATAATTCACCCCTCCACTTT.